This T cell receptor (beta chain) was captured by sequencing in a study of blood T cell repertoires in COVID-19. About the research overall: Nucleic acid was either cDNA or gDNA, and it came from T cells, B-cell-depleted T cells, or PBMCs.

The germline V gene has CDR1 SGDLS and CDR2 YYNGEE. V was clipped by 3 bases and J by 5 bases; unmatched bases: 8. CDR3 size: 15 residues. Everyone who took part was about 18 to 90 years old, and they came from about two dozen US areas. Generated by immunoSEQ multiplex PCR, the TCRdb table keeps only in-frame clones and is missing some. The table shows about 200,000 clones, with roughly 82% occurring only once. Sequencing was carried out using PBMCs or T cells enriched from blood (not recorded which). The receptor was derived from a man between 35 and 55 years old who had recovered from COVID-19. The V and J genes are TRBV9 and TRBJ1-5; 7 bases fit TRBD1. The CDR3 protein is CASSARAGGDQPQHF. CDR3 in DNA: TGTGCCAGCAGCGCCAGAGCAGGGGGTGATCAGCCCCAGCATTTT.